This T cell receptor beta chain originates from a study of PD-1 blockade in classical Hodgkin lymphoma (dated by TCRdb to the early 2020s). For the study in its entirety: Nivolumab dosing was 3 mg/kg intravenously every 2 weeks, continuing until either disease progression or unacceptable toxicity. The study used CyTOF and TCR beta sequencing to define a peripheral blood immune signature of response to PD-1 blockade in classical Hodgkin lymphoma. On the study overall, not on this receptor specifically: Trial patients achieving complete response had baseline diversity similar to newly diagnosed patients, whereas partial responders and progressors had significantly lower diversity. Baseline TCR diversity was reported to be lower in newly diagnosed patients than in healthy donors and to be lower still in relapsed/refractory patients. Lower diversity was observed in patients in whom nivolumab was started less than 1 year after ASCT, and these patients were excluded from later analyses so that confounding by immune reconstitution would be avoided. A significant rise by C4D1 was seen in CD4+ but not CD8+ TCR diversity (p=0.0027 vs p=0.16), with the rise being most apparent in complete responders (p=0.02). Only a single clinical trial cohort was studied, and what caused the repertoire differences, possibly disease activity or prior therapy, remained undefined.

For this clone: Its antigen has not been determined. Base qualities are not provided; no much larger clone lies one nucleotide away.

Genomic DNA was extracted with the Qiagen DNeasy kit from unsorted PBMCs and from negatively selected CD4+ and CD8+ fractions. TCR beta CDR3 regions were subjected to amplification by immunoSEQ multiplex PCR with primers that anneal to V and J segments. A synthetic immune receptor repertoire was used to minimize amplification bias, and any remaining bias was removed computationally after sequencing. On the study's bioinformatics: Repertoire diversity was quantified as the Shannon entropy index using custom Python scripts. Unsorted, CD4+ and CD8+ repertoires were analyzed separately, except in combined analyses where CD4+ and CD8+ sequences were merged in silico. A clone was considered expanded if an increase in frequency of at least 2-fold after treatment relative to C1D1 was found, and a pseudocount of 0.5 was applied to clones undetected at baseline. Singleton clones were defined as clones with 0 or 1 copy at C1D1, and non-singleton clones were defined as clones with 2 or more copies. Clones expanded in unsorted samples were labelled as CD4+, CD8+ or unknown by matching protein sequences in sorted samples from the same patient. Wilcoxon tests on paired samples were used to test diversity changes from C1D1 to C4D1. What TCRdb holds here is the immuneACCESS table cut down to in-frame rearrangements. Part of the clones is not present; checked against another copy, under half of the missing clones reflect an unresolved V gene, and the others are unexplained. That table supplies the V and J calls and clone size; D and trimming were determined from the DNA. The sample table contains about 43,000 clones; only one count was recorded for approximately 70% of them. The leading ten clones occupy 2.8% of the sample.

For CDR1 and CDR2, the germline V gene (reference sequence) lists LNHDA and SQIVND. V lost 6 bases and J lost 3 bases, and the count of bases not matched to a germline gene is 10. The CDR3 contains 16 residues, cysteine and phenylalanine counted. The sequence is cut down to CDR3 DNA, 48 bases in frame from base 1. The meaning of the sample's time point label: cycle 2 day 1 (C2D1) of nivolumab. All trial patients had relapsed after autologous stem cell transplantation, with cohorts A, B and C differing in prior brentuximab vedotin exposure. The trial cohort comprised 60 or so patients with relapsed/refractory classical Hodgkin lymphoma whose best overall responses were complete response, partial response or progressive disease. Trial patients were treated with single-agent nivolumab in the multi-cohort phase II CheckMate 205 trial. An independent review committee assessed best overall response using the 2007 International Working Group response criteria. PBMCs from the trial were collected at three points: immediately before nivolumab initiation (C1D1), and during therapy at cycle 2 day 1 and cycle 4 day 1. After peripheral blood was drawn into 8 mL Vacutainer Cell Preparation Tubes, PBMCs were isolated by centrifugation and then cryopreserved.

This clonotype was obtained from a human donor with classical Hodgkin lymphoma. The rearranged segments are TRBV19 and TRBJ1-5; 8 middle bases align to TRBD1. Source: peripheral blood mononuclear cells (PBMCs), taken before the second cycle of nivolumab. The CDR3 here reads CASSSQTGAINQPQHF. The nucleotide sequence is given as TGTGCCAGTAGCTCCCAGACAGGGGCGATCAATCAGCCCCAGCATTTT.